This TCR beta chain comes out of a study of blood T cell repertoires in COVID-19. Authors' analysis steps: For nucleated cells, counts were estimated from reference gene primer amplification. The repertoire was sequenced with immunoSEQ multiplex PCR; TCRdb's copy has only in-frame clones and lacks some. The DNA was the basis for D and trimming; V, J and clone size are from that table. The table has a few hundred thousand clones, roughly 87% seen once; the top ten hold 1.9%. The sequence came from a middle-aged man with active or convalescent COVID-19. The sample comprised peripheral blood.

The DNA of the CDR3 is TGTGCCAGCAGTTATGAACTAGCGGGAACCGAGCAGTACTTC. Protein sequence: CASSYELAGTEQYF. V usage is TRBV6-6 and J usage is TRBJ2-7; 10 nucleotides align to TRBD2. This CDR3 is built from 14 residues. V was clipped by 3 bases and J by 6 bases; unmatched bases: 5. Germline V gives CDR1 MNHNY, CDR2 SVGAGI (reference sequence).